This paragraph reports one T cell receptor beta chain. Many counts were recorded for this clonotype. It has no known antigen specificity. Base quality data are lacking; no much larger clone is found one base away. The TCR beta CDR3 regions were amplified from the RNA transcripts. The first round of RT-PCR for the TCR CDR3 was performed with the HTBI primer set and the Qiagen OneStep RT-PCR kit. The libraries were constructed in a second round of multiplex PCR and then size-selected and purified. The libraries were sequenced on an Illumina HiSeq2000 using paired-end 100 bp reads. On the study's bioinformatics: SOAPnuke was used to process the raw data, removing reads that contained adapters or uncalled bases, had a mean Phred below 15, or lacked an exact match to the constant primer or identifier. High-quality paired reads were merged with COPE v1.2.5, and unique nucleotide sequences were defined as clonotypes. MiTCR v1.1 was used to align clonotypes to the IMGT TRBV, TRBD and TRBJ reference segments. The analysis included only V-J combinations with a frequency above 0.0001, which together covered over 98% of the repertoires. The TCS score was defined as the ratio of F50 (clonal expansion) to E x V (chaos), calculated using BLOSUM62-based TCRdist between CDR3 peptides within each V-J. Welch's t-statistics and random forest reduced several hundred V-J features to under 15, which were used in a naive Bayes classifier (R e1071). Using fastp trimming at Q25 and MiXCR clonotype assembly, TCRdb reanalyzed the public sequencing data and kept in-frame beta chains. Each entry merges the rows of one CDR3 protein and shows their most common DNA and genes. TCRdb, not the authors, supplied the V and J calls. This sample lists hundreds of thousands of distinct CDR3 sequences; roughly 15% were detected once. The top ten clonotypes cover roughly 10% of the sample.

The entry originates in a study of T cells in Graves' hyperthyroidism and ophthalmopathy (dated by TCRdb to about 2019). For the wider study: Peripheral blood samples were taken at initial diagnosis, before any treatment was given. To identify TCR V-J signatures that set the groups apart, the researchers used a discovery cohort of 100 or so patients, made up of fewer than 50 with Graves' ophthalmopathy and about 60 with stable Graves' hyperthyroidism. Whether ophthalmopathy could be predicted prospectively was tested in an independent validation cohort made up of approximately 19 hyperthyroidism patients plus 17 patients who later progressed to ophthalmopathy. The approximately 95 discovery patients were divided at random into training and test sets in a 7:3 ratio. Thyroid tissue and blood T-cell repertoires from roughly 6 Graves' hyperthyroidism patients were also compared in the study. After blood sampling, hyperthyroidism patients were treated with methimazole at a starting dose of 30 mg daily, and ophthalmopathy patients were treated with high-dose intravenous methylprednisolone. The paper reports TCR Vbeta CDR3 sequencing of over 120 peripheral blood samples: fewer than 50 ophthalmopathy, under 80 hyperthyroidism and 17 progressor patients.

A patient counted as having stable Graves' hyperthyroidism if no progression to ophthalmopathy occurred over 18 months of follow-up. Hyperthyroidism patients were newly diagnosed, had a disease duration of under 2 months, and were aged 18 to 65 years. The study excluded patients with uncontrolled infections, other autoimmune diseases, pregnancy or lactation. Diagnoses relied on clinical symptoms, serum thyroxine and TRAb, thyroid ultrasound and orbital computed tomography. PBMCs were separated from 10 ml of fresh peripheral blood using Ficoll-Paque density gradient centrifugation. Total RNA was extracted with Trizol reagent, and quality was checked on an Agilent 2100 Bioanalyzer. Findings and caveats that apply to the study as a whole: During validation, the model predicted progression to ophthalmopathy a median of around six months ahead of onset, with more than 55% sensitivity and under 85% specificity. Sample size was not statistically predetermined, and investigators were not blinded to group allocation. A model built on a 13 V-J signature distinguished ophthalmopathy from stable hyperthyroidism, reaching around 90% sensitivity and about 81% specificity in cross-validation and 80%/75% in testing. Most expanded thyroid clonotypes (frequency above 0.001) were also detected in blood, a finding suggesting that blood repertoires may reflect thyroid immune responses.

V loses 3 bases of germline sequence and J loses 3 bases, and the interval between the two ends is 6 bases. CDR3 length: 13 amino acids, cysteine to phenylalanine. The DNA shown is the 39-base CDR3, in frame from base 1. In the germline V gene, CDR1 corresponds to SNHLY and CDR2 to FYNNEI. The chain joins TRBV2 to TRBJ1-5; no D segment can be confidently identified. This receptor was taken from a woman aged 18-35 years with Graves' hyperthyroidism. The specimen was blood. The DNA sequence follows: TGTGCCAGCAGTGACGTCACCAATCAGCCCCAGCATTTT. It translates as CASSDVTNQPQHF.